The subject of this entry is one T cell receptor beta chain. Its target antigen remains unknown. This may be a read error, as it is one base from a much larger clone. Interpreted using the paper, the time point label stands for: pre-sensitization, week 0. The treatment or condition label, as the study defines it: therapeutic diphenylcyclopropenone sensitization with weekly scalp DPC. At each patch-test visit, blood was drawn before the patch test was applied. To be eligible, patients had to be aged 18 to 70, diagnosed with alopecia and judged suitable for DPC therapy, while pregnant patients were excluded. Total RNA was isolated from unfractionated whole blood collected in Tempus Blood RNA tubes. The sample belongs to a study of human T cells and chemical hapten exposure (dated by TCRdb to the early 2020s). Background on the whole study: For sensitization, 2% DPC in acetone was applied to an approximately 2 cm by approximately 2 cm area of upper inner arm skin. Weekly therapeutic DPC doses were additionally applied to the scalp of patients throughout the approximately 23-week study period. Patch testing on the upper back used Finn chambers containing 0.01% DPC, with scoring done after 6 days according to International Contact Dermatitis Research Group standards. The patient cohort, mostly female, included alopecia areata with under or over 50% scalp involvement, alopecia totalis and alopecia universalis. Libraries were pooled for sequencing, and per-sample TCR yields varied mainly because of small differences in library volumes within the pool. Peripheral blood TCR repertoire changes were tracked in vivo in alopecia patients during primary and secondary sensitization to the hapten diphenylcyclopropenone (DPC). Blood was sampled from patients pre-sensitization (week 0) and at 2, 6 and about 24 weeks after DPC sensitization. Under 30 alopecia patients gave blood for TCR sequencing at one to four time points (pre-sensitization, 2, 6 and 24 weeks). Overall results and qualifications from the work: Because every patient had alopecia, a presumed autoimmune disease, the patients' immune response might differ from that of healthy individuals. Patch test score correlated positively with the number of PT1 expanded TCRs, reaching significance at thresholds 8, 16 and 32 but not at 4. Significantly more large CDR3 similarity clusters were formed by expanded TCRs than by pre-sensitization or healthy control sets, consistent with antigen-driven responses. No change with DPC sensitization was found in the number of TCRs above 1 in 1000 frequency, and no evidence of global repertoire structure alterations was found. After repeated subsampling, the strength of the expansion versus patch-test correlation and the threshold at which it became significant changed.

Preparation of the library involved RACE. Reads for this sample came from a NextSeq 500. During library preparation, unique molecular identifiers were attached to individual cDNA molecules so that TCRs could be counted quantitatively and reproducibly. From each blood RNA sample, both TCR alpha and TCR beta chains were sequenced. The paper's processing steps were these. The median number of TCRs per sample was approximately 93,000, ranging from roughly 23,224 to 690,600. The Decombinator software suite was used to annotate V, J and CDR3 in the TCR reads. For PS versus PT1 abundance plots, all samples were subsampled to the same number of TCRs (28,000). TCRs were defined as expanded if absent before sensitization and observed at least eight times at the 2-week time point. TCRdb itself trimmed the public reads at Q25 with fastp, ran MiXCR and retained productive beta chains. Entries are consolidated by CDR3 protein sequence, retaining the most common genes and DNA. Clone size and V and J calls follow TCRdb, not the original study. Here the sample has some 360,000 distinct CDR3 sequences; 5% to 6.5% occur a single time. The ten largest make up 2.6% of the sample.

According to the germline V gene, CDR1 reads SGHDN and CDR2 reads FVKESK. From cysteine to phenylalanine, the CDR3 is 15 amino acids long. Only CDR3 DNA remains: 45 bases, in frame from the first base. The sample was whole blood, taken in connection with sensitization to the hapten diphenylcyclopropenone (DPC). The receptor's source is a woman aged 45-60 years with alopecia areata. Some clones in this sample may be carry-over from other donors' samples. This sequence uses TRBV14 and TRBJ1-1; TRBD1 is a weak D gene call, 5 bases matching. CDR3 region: CASSQDPGGVADAFF. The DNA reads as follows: TGTGCCAGCAGCCAAGATCCCGGGGGGGTTGCTGATGCTTTCTTT. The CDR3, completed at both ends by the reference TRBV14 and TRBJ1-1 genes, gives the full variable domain EAGVTQFPSHSVIEKGQTVTLRCDPISGHDNLYWYRRVMGKEIKFLLHFVKESKQDESGMPNNRFLAERTGGTYSTLKVQPAELEDSGVYFCASSQDPGGVADAFFGQGTRLTVV.